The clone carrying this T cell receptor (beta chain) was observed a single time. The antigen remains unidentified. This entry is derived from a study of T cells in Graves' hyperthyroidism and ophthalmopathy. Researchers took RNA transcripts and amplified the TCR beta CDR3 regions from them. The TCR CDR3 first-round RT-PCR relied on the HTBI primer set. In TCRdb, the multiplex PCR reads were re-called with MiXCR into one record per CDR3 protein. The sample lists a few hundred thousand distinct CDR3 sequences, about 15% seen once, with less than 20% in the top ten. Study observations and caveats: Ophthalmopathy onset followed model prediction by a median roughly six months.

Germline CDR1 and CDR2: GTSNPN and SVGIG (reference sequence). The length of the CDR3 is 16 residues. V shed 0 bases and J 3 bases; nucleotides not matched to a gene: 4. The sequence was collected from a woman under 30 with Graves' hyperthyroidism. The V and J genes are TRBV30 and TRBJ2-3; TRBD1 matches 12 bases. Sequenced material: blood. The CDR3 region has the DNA TGTGCCTGGAGTGTAGGGACAGGGGGCTTTACAGATACGCAGTATTTT. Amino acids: CAWSVGTGGFTDTQYF.